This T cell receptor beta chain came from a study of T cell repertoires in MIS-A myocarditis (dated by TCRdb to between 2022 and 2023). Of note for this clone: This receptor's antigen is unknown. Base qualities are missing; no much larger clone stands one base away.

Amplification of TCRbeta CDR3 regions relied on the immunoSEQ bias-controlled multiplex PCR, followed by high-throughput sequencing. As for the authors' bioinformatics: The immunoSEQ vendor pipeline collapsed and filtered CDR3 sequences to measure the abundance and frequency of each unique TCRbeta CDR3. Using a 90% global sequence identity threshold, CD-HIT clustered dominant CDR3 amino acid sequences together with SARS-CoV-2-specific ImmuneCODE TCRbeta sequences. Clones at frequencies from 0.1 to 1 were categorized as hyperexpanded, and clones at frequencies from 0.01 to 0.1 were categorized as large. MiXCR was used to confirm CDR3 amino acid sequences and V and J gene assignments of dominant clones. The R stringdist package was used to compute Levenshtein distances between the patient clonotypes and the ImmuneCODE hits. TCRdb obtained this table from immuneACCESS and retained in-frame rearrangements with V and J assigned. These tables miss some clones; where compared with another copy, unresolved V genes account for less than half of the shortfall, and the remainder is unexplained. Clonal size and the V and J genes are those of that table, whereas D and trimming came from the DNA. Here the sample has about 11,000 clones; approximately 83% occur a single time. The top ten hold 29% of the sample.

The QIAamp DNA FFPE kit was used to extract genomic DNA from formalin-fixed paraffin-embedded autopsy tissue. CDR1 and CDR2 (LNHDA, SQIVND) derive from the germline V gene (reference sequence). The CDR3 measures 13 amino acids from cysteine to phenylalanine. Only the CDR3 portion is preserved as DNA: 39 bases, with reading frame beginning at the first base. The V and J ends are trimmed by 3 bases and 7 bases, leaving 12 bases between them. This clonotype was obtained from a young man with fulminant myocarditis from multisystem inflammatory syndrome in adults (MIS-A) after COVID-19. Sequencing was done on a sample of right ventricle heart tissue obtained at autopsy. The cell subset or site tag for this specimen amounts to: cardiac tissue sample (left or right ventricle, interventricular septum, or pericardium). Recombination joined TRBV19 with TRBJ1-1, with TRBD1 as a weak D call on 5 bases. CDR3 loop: CASSMRRGSEAFF. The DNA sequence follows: TGTGCCAGTAGTATGCGGCGGGGCAGTGAAGCTTTCTTT.